This T cell receptor (beta chain) stems from a study of T cells in localized non-small cell lung cancer (TCRdb year 2020). Study-level background: T cell repertoires of approximately 250 early-stage NSCLC patients were analyzed, with tumors being compared against uninvolved tumor-adjacent lungs. The cohort was made up of around 250 treatment-naive NSCLC patients whose localized lung tumors had been resected. A mean age of roughly 64 years was recorded for the NSCLC patients, of whom under 150 were male and 95 to 110 were female.

As to this clone: What this receptor recognizes is not known. No quality values exist for individual bases; no much larger clone is one base distant.

The V and J ends are trimmed by 2 bases and 5 bases, leaving 11 bases between them. The CDR3 has 13 amino acids, counting the end cysteine and phenylalanine. CDR3 DNA is the only sequence kept; it has 39 bases, read in frame from the first base. CDR1 is given as SGDLS and CDR2 as YYNGEE, both from the germline V gene. At diagnosis, peripheral blood, uninvolved tumor-adjacent lung and tumor were collected and stored as a combination of fresh-frozen and FFPE material. Blood samples were analyzed as peripheral blood mononuclear cells for TCR repertoire profiling. Study-wide findings and limitations: Of the top 100 tumor clones, a median of roughly 53 were detected in paired uninvolved adjacent lung; 28 were also among that lung's top 100. Because of the exploratory design, TCR variables were selected using unadjusted p-values without false-discovery rate correction. Longer overall survival was associated with higher blood T cell density, whereas shorter survival was associated with higher adjacent-lung clonality. Uninvolved tumor-adjacent lung showed the highest T cell clonality, higher than tumor, which suggests more focused antigenic responses in the uninvolved tumor-adjacent lung. Because multi-region tumor sequencing was not performed, intratumor heterogeneity could not be ruled out.

TCR beta CDR3 regions were sequenced from DNA using the immunoSEQ Assay. The paper's processing steps were these. T cell density was computed as TCR beta template counts normalized to usable DNA estimated by amplifying housekeeping genes. Richness was estimated using the preseqR package, with extrapolation to 400,000 templates for PBMC samples and to 120,000 templates for tissue samples. Clonality was defined as one minus Pielou's evenness. Differential abundance testing on productive amino-acid clonotypes, with a minimum total count of 5 and an alpha of 0.1, was used to identify tissue-enriched TCRs. The Jaccard Index and the Morisita Overlap Index were used to measure repertoire overlap between compartments. GLIPH clustered TCR beta CDR3s with public tetramer-defined viral CDR3s; viral motifs required at least three viral sequences plus V-gene enrichment. TCRdb limited this immuneACCESS table to in-frame rearrangements with V and J called. A share of clones is missing; checked studies link under half to unresolved V genes, and the rest is unexplained. V and J calls and clone size are as listed in that table; D and trimming were resolved from the DNA. In this sample the table shows about 25,000 clones, 75% to 90% of which occur a single time. The top ten constitute approximately 14% of the sample.

This clonotype was obtained from a female donor older than 55 with stage I lung adenocarcinoma. Sequencing was performed on peripheral blood, taken before any cancer treatment. The chain uses TRBV9 and TRBJ2-7, with the D gene call left open. DNA sequence: TGTGCCAGCAGCGTCTCGCAGGTTCACGAGCAGTACTTC. It specifies CASSVSQVHEQYF.